The next 25 T cell receptor beta chains were all read from a single sample in a study of technical replicates of blood from a handful of donors. The assay was immunoSEQ multiplex PCR, and TCRdb's table has in-frame clones only and misses some. Of tens of thousands of clones in the sample, approximately 96% were seen once. Sequenced material: T cells isolated from PBMCs. The origin of the receptors is a human donor in good health.

This chain uses TRBV5-6 with TRBJ2-1; D may be TRBD2 (6 bases). CDR1 and CDR2 from the germline V gene are SGHDT and YYEEEE. The V end was cut by 0 bases, the J end by 13 bases, with 14 bases between. The CDR3 loop spans 13 amino acids. CDR3 residues: CASSLGQWGLQFF. The CDR3 DNA is TGTGCCAGCAGCTTGGGACAATGGGGACTTCAGTTCTTC.

This clone was seen just once. The chain links TRBV6-4 to TRBJ1-1, with D possibly TRBD1 on 6 matching bases. The germline V gene has CDR1 MRHNA and CDR2 SNTAGT. This CDR3 contains 13 residues. V gave up 6 bases and J gave up 4 bases, with 12 bases separating them. The chain's CDR3 is CASRVTGSTEAFF. The CDR3 DNA is TGTGCCAGCAGAGTAACAGGGAGCACTGAAGCTTTCTTT.

CDR3 sequence: CASSPLSGQLHEQYF. The CDR3 region has the DNA TGCGCCAGCAGCCCCCTATCGGGACAGCTTCACGAGCAGTACTTC. This chain connects TRBV4-1 to TRBJ2-7; 7 positions match TRBD1. Germline loops: CDR1 MGHRA, CDR2 YSYEKL. This CDR3 has 15 amino acids. The J segment lost 5 bases and the V segment lost 4 bases, leaving 11 bases of the junction unmatched.

This chain uses TRBV9 with TRBJ2-2, with TRBD1 identical over 8 bases. The junction had 6 bases not matched to a gene; V was cut back by 2 bases and J by 6 bases. The germline CDR1 and CDR2 sequences are SGDLS and YYNGEE. The CDR3 consists of 15 residues. Here the CDR3 DNA reads TGTGCCAGCAGCGTGACCCAGGGGGCGCCCGGGGAGCTGTTTTTT. Amino acids: CASSVTQGAPGELFF.

This chain joins TRBV27 and TRBJ2-3; D perhaps matches TRBD1 (6 bases). Between the trimmed V and J ends, which lost 2 bases and 8 bases, there was a span of 14 bases. The V gene's germline CDR1 is MNHEY and CDR2 SMNVEV (reference sequence). The CDR3 runs to 14 residues. CDR3 coding DNA: TGTGCCAGCAGTTTAGTCCAGAGGGGGAGTACGCAGTATTTT. This codes for CASSLVQRGSTQYF.

This clone was seen a single time. The chain links TRBV11-2 to TRBJ2-7, with 8 nucleotides matching TRBD1. This CDR3 contains 13 residues. With V trimmed by 4 bases and J by 3 bases, 2 bases remained unmatched. Germline assignment: CDR1 SGHAT and CDR2 FQNNGV. CDR3 residues: CASSWGQDYEQYF. The CDR3 coding sequence is TGTGCCAGCAGCTGGGGACAGGACTACGAGCAGTACTTC.

V gene TRBV11-3 combines with J gene TRBJ1-2, with TRBD1 identical over 7 bases. With 5 bases clipped from V and 5 bases from J, the junction kept 5 bases outside the gene matches. Per the germline V gene, CDR1 is SGHNT and CDR2 is YENEEA. The CDR3 covers 13 residues. DNA for the CDR3: TGTGCCAGCAGCCCGTCGACAGGGTATGGCTACACCTTC. Amino acids: CASSPSTGYGYTF.

This chain connects TRBV27 to TRBJ2-2, with 8 bases lining up with TRBD1. V trimming: 6 bases; J trimming: 4 bases; junction bases outside the gene matches: 1. Germline V gene sequence: CDR1 MNHEY, CDR2 SMNVEV (reference sequence). The CDR3 length is 13 residues. Here the CDR3 DNA reads TGTGCCAGCAGGGACAGGGTCACCGGGGAGCTGTTTTTT. This gives the protein CASRDRVTGELFF.

In DNA, the CDR3 is TGTGCCAGCAGTGGGGTAGCAACCACCACAGATACGCAGTATTTT. As protein: CASSGVATTTDTQYF. This chain connects TRBV2 to TRBJ2-3; no definite D call. Between the trimmed V and J ends, which lost 4 bases and 2 bases, there was a span of 13 bases. This CDR3 comprises 15 residues. Germline V CDR1 and CDR2: SNHLY, FYNNEI.

V is TRBV9 and J is TRBJ2-5, with 16 bases lining up with TRBD2. CDR3 length: 17 amino acids. The J segment lost 5 bases and the V segment lost 4 bases, leaving 8 bases of the junction unmatched. Germline CDR1 reads SGDLS; CDR2 reads YYNGEE. In nucleotides, the CDR3 is TGTGCCAGCAGCAAGGGGACTAGCGGGAGGGCCTGGGAGACCCAGTACTTC. This codes for CASSKGTSGRAWETQYF.

This chain links TRBV28 with TRBJ2-3, with a tentative D call TRBD2 (6 bases). Trimming took off 8 bases at V and 0 bases at J, with 15 bases between the two ends. Looked up from germline, CDR1 is MDHEN and CDR2 is SYDVKM. The CDR3 is 15 residues long. The CDR3 DNA is TGTGCCAGCGCCATAGGGACTTCTAGCACAGATACGCAGTATTTT. It yields the protein CASAIGTSSTDTQYF.

This chain uses TRBV2 with TRBJ2-5, with 15 bases lining up with TRBD2. The CDR3 covers 16 residues. Looked up from germline, CDR1 is SNHLY and CDR2 is FYNNEI. Losses at the gene ends were 6 bases for V and 5 bases for J; bases not matched to a gene: 7. CDR3 in DNA: TGTGCCAGCAGAGGACTAGCGGGAGGGCCGGGGGAGACCCAGTACTTC. Protein sequence: CASRGLAGGPGETQYF.

The chain is built from TRBV7-6 and TRBJ2-1; 9 bases match TRBD1. The V segment lost 5 bases and the J segment 8 bases; nucleotides outside the gene matches: 7. CDR1 and CDR2 (germline): SGHVS, FNYEAQ. This CDR3 is built from 14 residues. As DNA, the CDR3 is TGTGCCAGCAGCACCTGGACAGGGGAATATGAGCAGTTCTTC. Translated: CASSTWTGEYEQFF.

The rearrangement uses TRBV25-1 and TRBJ1-3; 9 bases map to TRBD1. The V gene's germline CDR1 is MGHDK and CDR2 SYGVNS. The V segment lost 3 bases and the J segment 0 bases; nucleotides outside the gene matches: 3. This CDR3 region has 16 residues. The CDR3 is CASSEGQGVSGNTIYF. The CDR3 DNA reads TGTGCCAGCAGTGAGGGACAGGGCGTCTCTGGAAACACCATATATTTT.

The chain employs TRBV19 and TRBJ1-2; 8 bases are shared with TRBD1. The CDR3 spans 12 residues. V was clipped by 7 bases and J by 6 bases; unmatched bases: 4. CDR1 is LNHDA and CDR2 is SQIVND in the germline V gene (reference sequence). The chain's CDR3 is CASTGGTHGYTF. In DNA, the CDR3 is TGTGCCAGTACAGGGGGCACTCATGGCTACACCTTC.

The CDR3 loop is CASSLMGQGELETQYF. CDR3 DNA: TGTGCCAGCAGCTTGATGGGACAGGGGGAATTAGAGACCCAGTACTTC. The chain employs TRBV5-4 and TRBJ2-5; 11 bases line up with TRBD1. The germline gives CDR1 SGHNT, CDR2 YYREEE (reference sequence). The CDR3 sequence is 16 residues long. With 1 base clipped from V and 4 bases from J, the junction kept 6 bases outside the gene matches. Full variable domain (remainder filled in from reference TRBV5-4 and TRBJ2-5): ETGVTQSPTHLIKTRGQQVTLRCSSQSGHNTVSWYQQALGQGPQFIFQYYREEENGRGNFPPRFSGLQFPNYSSELNVNALELDDSALYLCASSLMGQGELETQYFGPGTRLLVL.

In DNA, the CDR3 is TGTGCCAGCAGTCCGGGACTAGCAACAGATACGCAGTATTTT. It encodes CASSPGLATDTQYF. The chain has TRBV2 and TRBJ2-3; TRBD2 matches at 9 bases. The CDR3 sequence is 14 residues long. V trimming: 5 bases; J trimming: 3 bases; junction bases outside the gene matches: 3. CDR1 is SNHLY, CDR2 FYNNEI, per germline.

The rearrangement uses TRBV28 and TRBJ1-1; D is ambiguous. The V and J ends lost 2 bases and 11 bases respectively, with 9 bases between them. The germline V gene has CDR1 MDHEN and CDR2 SYDVKM. This CDR3 has 11 residues. The CDR3 region has the DNA TGTGCCAGCAGTTTACCCCCCTTTGCTTTCTTT. This gives the protein CASSLPPFAFF.

The chain recombines TRBV29-1 with TRBJ1-2; 7 bases align to TRBD1. The V gene's germline CDR1 is SQVTM and CDR2 ANQGSEA. V lost 7 bases to trimming and J lost 3 bases; unmatched junction nucleotides: 2. The CDR3 consists of 11 residues. CDR3 amino acids: CSGGTDYGYTF. CDR3 sequence (DNA): TGCAGCGGAGGGACAGACTATGGCTACACCTTC.

CDR3 in amino acids: CASSLSAGALDEQYF. The CDR3 DNA reads TGTGCCAGCAGTTTATCGGCGGGAGCTCTCGACGAGCAGTACTTC. The V call is TRBV27, the J call TRBJ2-7; 7 nucleotides agree with TRBD2. V lost 0 bases to trimming and J lost 5 bases; unmatched junction nucleotides: 7. From germline, CDR1 is MNHEY and CDR2 SMNVEV (reference sequence). This CDR3 region has 15 residues.

The chain uses TRBV5-1 and TRBJ2-2, with 7 bases that match TRBD1. This CDR3 comprises 19 residues. V gave up 4 bases and J gave up 0 bases; unmatched junction bases: 15. CDR1 SGHRS and CDR2 YFSETQ come from the germline V gene. The CDR3 region is CASSPPDRPIDANTGELFF. The CDR3 DNA follows: TGCGCCAGCAGCCCCCCGGACAGGCCGATAGACGCGAACACCGGGGAGCTGTTTTTT.

The chain joins TRBV2 to TRBJ1-2; a weak D match, TRBD1 (6 bases). Trimming took off 0 bases at V and 4 bases at J, with 6 bases between the two ends. Per germline, CDR1 SNHLY and CDR2 FYNNEI. This CDR3 comprises 13 residues. The CDR3 sequence is CASSEAGGYGYTF. CDR3 in DNA: TGTGCCAGCAGTGAAGCAGGGGGCTATGGCTACACCTTC.

The gene calls are TRBV7-9 and TRBJ2-2; possibly TRBD1 for D (5 bases). Trimming shortened V by 5 bases and J by 4 bases, and 14 bases separated the two germline ends. Germline V gene sequence: CDR1 SEHNR, CDR2 FQNEAQ (reference sequence). The CDR3 length is 15 residues. In DNA, the CDR3 is TGTGCCAGCAGCCCCAGACAGAGAGCCACCGGGGAGCTGTTTTTT. Its protein is CASSPRQRATGELFF. Together with reference TRBV7-9 and TRBJ2-2, the CDR3 gives the full variable domain: DTGVSQNPRHKITKRGQNVTFRCDPISEHNRLYWYRQTLGQGPEFLTYFQNEAQLEKSRLLSDRFSAERPKGSFSTLEIQRTEQGDSAMYLCASSPRQRATGELFFGEGSRLTVL.

The chain joins TRBV27 to TRBJ1-2; 7 nucleotides match TRBD1. This CDR3 is 14 amino acids long. Germline CDR1 and CDR2: MNHEY and SMNVEV (reference sequence). The V gene end was trimmed by 4 bases and the J gene end by 7 bases; junction bases not matched to a gene: 9. CDR3 nucleotide sequence: TGTGCCAGCAGTTGGGGGCCCACAGGGGCTGGCTACACCTTC. It yields the protein CASSWGPTGAGYTF.

V and J are TRBV14 and TRBJ2-7; possibly TRBD2 for D (5 bases). V lost 1 base and J lost 5, with 12 bases in between. There are 14 residues in the CDR3. The V gene's germline CDR1 is SGHDN and CDR2 FVKESK. The CDR3 loop is CASSQVGAGDEQYF. DNA of the CDR3: TGTGCCAGCAGCCAAGTTGGCGCGGGCGACGAGCAGTACTTC.